The text below deals with one T cell receptor beta chain. The target of this receptor is not known. No quality values exist for individual bases; no much larger clone is one base distant. Donors were healthy HIV-negative adults with no recently reported acute infections or vaccinations. All donors were Caucasian adults living in Nashville, Tennessee, USA. CD4+ T cells were enriched by magnetic negative selection, after which naive cells were positively selected on CD45RA and the negative fraction was taken as the memory subset. Blood was collected by leukapheresis, and PBMCs were isolated by Ficoll-Histopaque density gradient centrifugation and then cryopreserved in liquid nitrogen vapor phase. Analytical flow cytometry was used to check the purity and quantity of every magnetically sorted T cell population. Each sorted fraction had its genomic DNA isolated and then quantified by UV absorbance on a Nanodrop 2000c.

This specimen comes from a study of shared clonotypes between healthy human individuals (TCRdb year 2020). Turning to the overall study: Three men and two women, aged 18 to 49 years, made up the cohort. Between about 0.85 and 9.5 billion PBMCs per donor were obtained by leukapheresis. Blood TCR repertoires of roughly 5 healthy adults were deeply sequenced to estimate repertoire size and the extent of clonotype sharing between individuals. To increase sequencing depth and limit assay-specific biases, different laboratories used diverse techniques to prepare libraries and sequence TCR repertoires. For each donor, CD4 naive and CD4 memory were each given three plates, CD8 naive was given two plates, and CD8 memory was given one plate. Study-level results and caveats: Naive subsets generally had larger estimated clonotype richness than memory subsets did. Based on pairwise subsampling, the degree of clonotype sharing among donors was expected to be affected by sequencing depth. Only blood was sampled, and tissue TCR repertoires likely differ from those in blood. The genetic and exposure-history diversity represented was limited by the small number of donors. Sharing across a handful of donors was observed for around 5% of naive CD4, under 4% of naive CD8, about 2.5% of memory CD4, and around 0.4% of memory CD8 clonotypes. Compared with non-shared clonotypes, the clonotypes found in all four sorted-subset donors had higher generation probabilities. Rarefaction of sorted-subset datasets indicated incomplete sequencing despite the large sequencing depth.

The CDR3 sequence holds 10 residues, the cysteine and phenylalanine included. Only the CDR3 part of the read is kept: 30 bases, read in frame from the first base. As encoded in the germline V gene, CDR1 is SNHLY while CDR2 is FYNNEI. V drops 3 bases and J drops 14 bases, leaving 10 bases in between. Using the deep immunoSEQ assay, TCR CDR3 regions were amplified from genomic DNA by multiplex PCR. Extracted genomic DNA from each cell subset was distributed evenly across all wells of several immunoSEQ 96-well plates, and each plate was treated as a replicate. For sorted subsets, about 220 ng of genomic DNA, equivalent to about 30,000 T cell genomes, went into each replicate PCR. The purified libraries were quantified using a Qubit 3.0 fluorometer, sized with a Bioanalyzer 2100, and then quantified again using the KAPA Library Quantification kit. Every immunoSEQ 96-well plate was sequenced on a dedicated single-read 150-cycle Illumina NextSeq 550 flow cell. As for the authors' bioinformatics: The immunoSEQ output contained only junctional sequences without quality scores, so filtering could not match that applied to full-length reads. Sequences were annotated with PyIR, a Python wrapper for IgBLAST v1.9, using IMGT germline references to assign V/J genes and CDR3. Any read was removed if the V/J assignment was weak (E-value above 1e-6), the CDR3 was missing, or the read contained stop codons, out-of-frame junctions, or ambiguous translated residues. V3J clonotypes were defined as sequences sharing the same inferred V gene, J gene, and CDR3 amino acid sequence. To compute the percentage overlap between repertoires, the number of shared unique clonotypes was divided by the size of the smaller repertoire. Richness of each repertoire was evaluated using RTK rarefaction, the Chao1 estimator, and Recon v2.1 estimates of unobserved clonotypes. Generation probabilities were computed with OLGA for all TCRbeta clonotypes obtained by the gDNA method from several donors. In TCRdb, the immuneACCESS table is reduced to in-frame sequences with V and J assigned. These tables do not hold every clone; where another copy was compared, an unresolved V gene accounts for under half, and the others remain unexplained. V and J calls plus clone size are reproduced from that table; the DNA served to infer D and trimming. Recorded for this sample are about 2.3 million clones; over 90% of them occurred a single time. Jointly, the top ten make up 0.3% to 0.4% of the sample.

The receptor's source is a man between 18 and 29 years old in good health. Some clones in this sample may be carry-over from other donors' samples. The chain uses TRBV2 and TRBJ1-2, with TRBD1 as a weak D call on 6 bases. Sequencing used naive CD4+ T cells from PBMCs. This specimen's cell subset or site label, per the study, means: CD45RA+ positively selected. The CDR3 corresponds to CASSEDSWTF. The base sequence is TGTGCCAGCAGTGAGGACAGTTGGACCTTC.